The 25 T cell receptor beta chains reported below all come from one sample, sequenced in a study of blood T cell repertoires in COVID-19. Method: immunoSEQ multiplex PCR; TCRdb's copy keeps in-frame clones and lacks some. The sample has 110,000 to 150,000 clones, over 65% seen once; the top ten hold 6%. Sequenced sample: PBMCs or T cells enriched from blood (not recorded which). The receptors derive from a woman aged 45 to 65 who had recovered from COVID-19.

The V and J genes are TRBV29-1 and TRBJ2-4; possible D gene TRBD1, 5 bases. The length of the CDR3 is 13 residues. The V end was cut by 5 bases, the J end by 2 bases, with 10 bases between. Germline V gives CDR1 SQVTM, CDR2 ANQGSEA. The CDR3 bases are TGCAGCGTTCGACAGTCTACCAAAAACATTCAGTACTTC. It translates to CSVRQSTKNIQYF.

The chain combines TRBV29-1 with TRBJ2-2; the D gene is possibly TRBD2 (7 bases). There are 13 residues in the CDR3. The V and J ends lost 5 bases and 7 bases respectively, with 14 bases between them. Looked up from germline, CDR1 is SQVTM and CDR2 is ANQGSEA. As DNA, the CDR3 is TGCAGCGTTTACGGGGGGCGTGTCGGGGAGCTGTTTTTT. The encoded protein is CSVYGGRVGELFF.

In this sample, this clone turned up a few times. The rearrangement joins TRBV3-1 (or the pseudogene TRBV3-2) to TRBJ1-1, with 7 bases matching TRBD1. V lost 5 bases and J lost 3; bases outside the gene matches: 9. The germline V gene encodes CDR1 LGHDT and CDR2 YNNKEL (reference sequence). The CDR3 consists of 15 residues. The chain's CDR3 is CASSRDRGADTEAFF. DNA for the CDR3: TGTGCCAGCAGCAGGGACAGAGGGGCGGACACTGAAGCTTTCTTT.

The chain uses TRBV27 and TRBJ2-5, with 7 positions matching TRBD1. This CDR3 contains 14 residues. Germline V gene data show CDR1 as MNHEY and CDR2 as SMNVEV (reference sequence). V was pared by 5 bases and J by 7 bases, with 10 bases of the junction left unmatched. CDR3 residues: CASSPIDRARTQYF. CDR3 DNA: TGTGCCAGCAGTCCCATTGACAGGGCGAGGACCCAGTACTTC.

This clone occurred once. The CDR3 reads CASSSPQGLYGYTF. The CDR3 DNA follows: TGTGCCAGCAGTTCCCCACAGGGTTTATATGGCTACACCTTC. The chain has TRBV6-5 and TRBJ1-2, with TRBD1 as a possible D gene (6 bases). Germline-derived CDR1 and CDR2 are MNHEY and SVGAGI. Trimming removed 4 bases from V and 5 bases from J, with 14 bases in between. CDR3 size: 14 residues.

The chain recombines TRBV11-2 with TRBJ2-6, with 9 bases fitting TRBD1. This CDR3 has 15 amino acids. CDR1 is SGHAT, CDR2 FQNNGV, per germline. J gave up 4 bases and V 5 bases, and 3 bases lay outside the gene matches. The CDR3 here is CASSPQGAGANVLTF. For the CDR3, the DNA is TGTGCCAGCAGCCCACAGGGGGCCGGGGCCAACGTCCTGACTTTC.

The chain links TRBV7-6 to TRBJ2-2; 7 bases match TRBD1. J gave up 3 bases and V 0 bases, and 4 bases lay outside the gene matches. This CDR3 has 16 amino acids. CDR1 and CDR2 from the germline V gene are SGHVS and FNYEAQ. CDR3 loop: CASSLAPGQHTGELFF. The CDR3 bases are TGTGCCAGCAGCTTAGCTCCGGGACAGCACACCGGGGAGCTGTTTTTT.

The chain uses TRBV6-6 and TRBJ2-3, with D perhaps TRBD2 (5 bases). The CDR3 totals 18 residues. Trimming removed 5 bases at V and 1 base at J, with 22 bases between. CDR1 is MNHNY and CDR2 is SVGAGI in the germline V gene (reference sequence). CDR3 residues: CASSPPEDGVLGTDTQYF. CDR3 nucleotide sequence: TGTGCCAGCAGTCCTCCAGAGGACGGGGTTTTAGGCACAGATACGCAGTATTTT.

The V and J genes are TRBV24-1 and TRBJ2-3; unclear D gene. The CDR3 spans 15 residues. V was pared by 9 bases and J by 0 bases, with 15 bases between. Germline V gene sequence: CDR1 KGHDR, CDR2 SFDVKD. For the CDR3, the DNA is TGTGCCACCGGTGTGGCGGAACTTAGCACAGATACGCAGTATTTT. This sequence encodes CATGVAELSTDTQYF.

The gene calls are TRBV7-9 and TRBJ1-3, with 9 bases identical to TRBD1. After removal of 5 bases from V and 1 base from J, the junction contained 9 bases not matched to a gene. CDR3 length equals 17 residues. Germline V gene sequence: CDR1 SEHNR, CDR2 FQNEAQ (reference sequence). As DNA, the CDR3 is TGTGCCAGCAGCACACGGGACAGGGTTTCATCTGGAAACACCATATATTTT. This sequence encodes CASSTRDRVSSGNTIYF.

The chain is built from TRBV21-1 and TRBJ2-7; the table's D call TRBD2 went unverified against the DNA. TRBV21-1 is a pseudogene. This CDR3 region has 11 residues. The chain's CDR3 is CASITLWEAYV. CDR3 in DNA: TGTGCCAGCATCACCCTCTGGGAGGCGTACGTC.

The CDR3 DNA sequence: TGTGCCAGCAGTTACTCTGCAGGGTTAGGAAACACCATATATTTT. Residues: CASSYSAGLGNTIYF. This chain connects TRBV6-5 to TRBJ1-3; tentatively, D is TRBD1 (5 bases). This CDR3 contains 15 residues. Trimming pared 0 bases from V and 4 bases from J, leaving 10 bases between. Per the germline V gene, CDR1 is MNHEY and CDR2 is SVGAGI.

This chain links TRBV11-3 with TRBJ1-1; possible D gene TRBD1, 6 bases. This CDR3 contains 13 residues. Germline loops: CDR1 SGHNT, CDR2 YENEEA. V was pared by 2 bases and J by 4 bases, with 8 bases between. The CDR3 loop is CASSLQGSTEAFF. In nucleotides, the CDR3 is TGTGCCAGCAGCTTACAGGGGAGCACTGAAGCTTTCTTT.

V is TRBV10-3 and J is TRBJ2-7, with D perhaps matching TRBD2 (7 bases). This CDR3 comprises 17 residues. The germline V and J ends were trimmed by 2 bases and 5 bases, with 22 bases remaining between them. Germline assignment: CDR1 ENHRY and CDR2 SYGVKD. CDR3 protein: CAISEGVEGLGGDEQYF. The CDR3 coding sequence is TGTGCCATCAGTGAGGGAGTTGAAGGACTAGGGGGGGACGAGCAGTACTTC.

The chain links TRBV29-1 to TRBJ1-1; 8 nucleotides align to TRBD1. Germline V gives CDR1 SQVTM, CDR2 ANQGSEA. The junction had 6 bases not matched to a gene; V was cut back by 6 bases and J by 3 bases. The CDR3 has 13 amino acids. In nucleotides, the CDR3 is TGCAGCGTCCAGGGGGCGCGGTACACTGAAGCTTTCTTT. Its translation: CSVQGARYTEAFF.

The chain combines TRBV10-3 with TRBJ1-1; D ambiguous. This CDR3 has 14 residues. CDR1 and CDR2 from the germline V gene are ENHRY and SYGVKD. V shed 0 bases and J shed 5 bases, with 10 bases lying between them. The CDR3 region has the DNA TGTGCCATCAGTGAGTCAGGAGGGCGAACTGAAGCTTTCTTT. Protein sequence: CAISESGGRTEAFF.

The genes are TRBV28 and TRBJ2-5; D perhaps matches TRBD1 (6 bases). This CDR3 comprises 14 residues. V was shortened by 5 bases and J by 1 base, with 11 bases between the two germline ends. Germline V gene lookup returns CDR1 MDHEN and CDR2 SYDVKM. The CDR3 sequence is CASSETGSQETQYF. In DNA form, the CDR3 reads TGTGCCAGCAGTGAGACAGGCAGCCAAGAGACCCAGTACTTC.

Here the CDR3 reads CASSPPGTYNSPLHF. CDR3 nucleotides: TGTGCCAGCAGCCCCCCCGGGACCTATAATTCACCCCTCCACTTT. The chain is built from TRBV2 and TRBJ1-6; D unclear. There are 15 residues in the CDR3. V shed 6 bases and J shed 2 bases, with 11 bases lying between them. Per the germline V gene, CDR1 is SNHLY and CDR2 is FYNNEI. Complete variable domain (other parts from reference TRBV2 and TRBJ1-6): EPEVTQTPSHQVTQMGQEVILRCVPISNHLYFYWYRQILGQKVEFLVSFYNNEISEKSEIFDDQFSVERPDGSNFTLKIRSTKLEDSAMYFCASSPPGTYNSPLHFGNGTRLTVT.

V is TRBV20-1 and J is TRBJ2-1; 8 nucleotides match TRBD2. Trimming removed 3 bases from V and 3 bases from J; junction bases left unmatched: 10. The CDR3 covers 16 residues. Germline CDR1 DFQATT, CDR2 SNEGSKA (reference sequence). CDR3 sequence reads: CSASAGGAVYYNEQFF. The CDR3 DNA follows: TGCAGTGCTAGTGCCGGGGGGGCGGTCTACTACAATGAGCAGTTCTTC.

In its sample, this clone was seen once. The chain recombines TRBV6-5 with TRBJ2-2, with D possibly TRBD1 on 6 matching bases. Trimming removed 4 bases from V and 4 bases from J, with 13 bases in between. The CDR3 spans 15 residues. Germline CDR1 is MNHEY and CDR2 is SVGAGI. CDR3 nucleotide sequence: TGTGCCAGCAGTTTTGCCCTAGGGGGCACCGGGGAGCTGTTTTTT. Translating gives CASSFALGGTGELFF.

The chain has TRBV30 and TRBJ2-1; D ambiguous. The CDR3 is made up of 11 amino acids. The V gene's germline CDR1 is GTSNPN and CDR2 SVGIG (reference sequence). V was pared by 4 bases and J by 7 bases, with 8 bases between. The CDR3 here is CAWTSLNEQFF. The CDR3 DNA reads as TGTGCCTGGACTTCCCTAAATGAGCAGTTCTTC.

This clone was seen more than once but under ten times. The chain employs TRBV4-2 and TRBJ1-1; D unresolved. Germline V gene lookup returns CDR1 LGHNA and CDR2 YNFKEQ. The CDR3 contains 15 residues. Trimming took 1 base from V and 4 from J, leaving 13 bases between them. Here the CDR3 DNA reads TGTGCCAGCAGCCAAGCCGGGATATTGGGCACTGAAGCTTTCTTT. Translated, it gives CASSQAGILGTEAFF.

This clone was picked up one time. The chain links TRBV7-6 to TRBJ1-6; D is possibly TRBD1 (5 bases). Trimming left V 0 bases short and J 14 bases short, with 20 bases between. This CDR3 has 16 residues. Germline loops: CDR1 SGHVS, CDR2 FNYEAQ. The CDR3 region is CASSLAPGRRGRALHF. The CDR3 DNA reads as TGTGCCAGCAGCTTAGCTCCGGGCCGAAGGGGTCGGGCCCTCCACTTT.

The gene calls are TRBV21-1 and TRBJ2-3; TRBD1, the D gene given by the table, was not confirmed from the DNA. TRBV21-1 is a recognized pseudogene. The CDR3 is 17 amino acids. CDR3 DNA: TGTGCCAGCAGCAAGGCGGGAACAGGGGCGAGCACAGATACGCAGTATTTT. The encoded protein is CASSKAGTGASTDTQYF.

This clone was found a few times. V usage is TRBV6-5 and J usage is TRBJ1-2, with D unclear. Deletions cut 6 bases from V and 5 bases from J, with 10 bases between. CDR1 MNHEY and CDR2 SVGAGI come from the germline V gene. The CDR3 runs 12 residues. CDR3 DNA sequence: TGTGCCAGCAGCCACCCCGGTTATGGCTACACCTTC. Its translation: CASSHPGYGYTF.